Listed below are T cell receptor beta chains from one sample, sequenced in a study of Ad26.COV2.S vaccination and SARS-CoV-2 variants. TCRdb keeps only in-frame clones here, not all; method: immunoSEQ multiplex PCR. The repertoire includes about 350,000 clones, around 89% of them detected once, and around 5% sits in the top ten. The sequencing here drew on peripheral blood, taken in a trial of Ad26.COV2.S vaccine versus placebo. Receptors originate from a person aged 18-65 years who received the Ad26.COV2.S COVID-19 vaccine or a placebo. Each CDR3 is given with its conserved first and last residue. Fields, in order: J gene, V gene, D gene, clone size, CDR3 DNA, CDR3 protein. D genes are given only for firm matches. Rows give clone size only sometimes, using once, few, many, or a class for an expanded clone.

J gene: TRBJ2-1; V gene: TRBV5-1; D gene: TRBD1; clone size: NA; CDR3 DNA: TGCGCCAGCAGCCTGGGGACAGGGGTTTCTAATGAGCAGTTCTTC; CDR3 protein: CASSLGTGVSNEQFF
J gene: TRBJ1-4; V gene: TRBV7-9; D gene: TRBD1; clone size: NA; CDR3 DNA: TGTGCCAGCAGCGCGGGACAGGGGGCGACTGCGGAAAAACTGTTTTTT; CDR3 protein: CASSAGQGATAEKLFF
J gene: TRBJ2-5; V gene: TRBV5-1; D gene: NA; clone size: NA; CDR3 DNA: TGCGCCAGCAGCTGGGCGGACGCCGGGGAGACCCAGTACTTC; CDR3 protein: CASSWADAGETQYF
J gene: TRBJ2-7; V gene: TRBV27; D gene: NA; clone size: NA; CDR3 DNA: TGTGCCAGCAGTTCCCAAGACAGCTCCTACGAGCAGTACTTC; CDR3 protein: CASSSQDSSYEQYF
J gene: TRBJ1-1; V gene: TRBV6-1; D gene: NA; clone size: NA; CDR3 DNA: TGTGCCAGCAGTGAACGAGGGGCACAGGGTCGGACTGAAGCTTTCTTT; CDR3 protein: CASSERGAQGRTEAFF
J gene: TRBJ1-6; V gene: TRBV11-2; D gene: TRBD1; clone size: few; CDR3 DNA: TGTGCCAGCAGCTTCCTAATTTTGAGGGGGCTCCCCTATAATTCACCCCTCCACTTT; CDR3 protein: CASSFLILRGLPYNSPLHF
J gene: TRBJ1-1; V gene: TRBV19; D gene: TRBD1; clone size: NA; CDR3 DNA: TGTGCCAGCCAGGGACAGGGGCGCGCTGAAGCTTTCTTT; CDR3 protein: CASQGQGRAEAFF
J gene: TRBJ1-5; V gene: TRBV7-9; D gene: NA; clone size: NA; CDR3 DNA: TGTGCCAGCAGTGGACACTTAAATCAGCCCCAGCATTTT; CDR3 protein: CASSGHLNQPQHF
J gene: TRBJ1-2; V gene: TRBV5-4; D gene: TRBD1; clone size: NA; CDR3 DNA: TGTGCCAGCACTTTGAGGACAGGGCTTAACTATGGCTACACCTTC; CDR3 protein: CASTLRTGLNYGYTF
J gene: TRBJ1-6; V gene: TRBV6-1; D gene: NA; clone size: NA; CDR3 DNA: TGTGCCAGCAGTTCGTCATCACTAGGGGCTACCCTCCACTTT; CDR3 protein: CASSSSSLGATLHF
J gene: TRBJ1-1; V gene: TRBV2; D gene: NA; clone size: once; CDR3 DNA: TGTGCCAGCAGTGCCGTCGGCCTCGAAGCTTTCTTT; CDR3 protein: CASSAVGLEAFF
J gene: TRBJ1-6; V gene: TRBV2; D gene: TRBD1; clone size: NA; CDR3 DNA: TGTGCCAGCAGTGACAGGGGGTCCGGTTACTCACCCCTCCACTTT; CDR3 protein: CASSDRGSGYSPLHF
J gene: TRBJ1-5; V gene: TRBV19; D gene: TRBD1; clone size: NA; CDR3 DNA: TGTGCCAGTAGTTCAGGGGGCGGGAGCAATCAGCCCCAGCATTTT; CDR3 protein: CASSSGGGSNQPQHF
J gene: TRBJ1-2; V gene: TRBV11-2; D gene: TRBD1; clone size: NA; CDR3 DNA: TGTGCCAGCAGCCCCCAAGTTAGGACAGGGGGCGCCGGCTATGGCTACACCTTC; CDR3 protein: CASSPQVRTGGAGYGYTF
J gene: TRBJ1-6; V gene: TRBV18; D gene: TRBD1; clone size: NA; CDR3 DNA: TGTGCCAGCTCACCACTAGCTCGGGACAGGGATAATTCACCCCTCCACTTT; CDR3 protein: CASSPLARDRDNSPLHF
J gene: TRBJ1-2; V gene: TRBV4-3; D gene: NA; clone size: NA; CDR3 DNA: TGCGCCAGCAGCCAAGACCGACCCCTAGGCTATGGCTACACCTTC; CDR3 protein: CASSQDRPLGYGYTF
J gene: TRBJ2-7; V gene: TRBV7-9; D gene: NA; clone size: NA; CDR3 DNA: TGTGCCAGCAGCTTAGATAGAGGGAACTACGAGCAGTACTTC; CDR3 protein: CASSLDRGNYEQYF
J gene: TRBJ1-1; V gene: TRBV19; D gene: NA; clone size: NA; CDR3 DNA: TGTGCCAGTAGTTCCAACACTGAAGCTTTCTTT; CDR3 protein: CASSSNTEAFF
J gene: TRBJ2-3; V gene: TRBV18; D gene: NA; clone size: NA; CDR3 DNA: TGTGCCAGCTCAACTCGACAGGGCACAGATACGCAGTATTTT; CDR3 protein: CASSTRQGTDTQYF
J gene: TRBJ2-2; V gene: TRBV4-3; D gene: NA; clone size: NA; CDR3 DNA: TGCGCCAGCAGCCAGGCCGGGACCTCGCGGACCGGGGAGCTGTTTTTT; CDR3 protein: CASSQAGTSRTGELFF
J gene: TRBJ2-1; V gene: TRBV7-2; D gene: TRBD1; clone size: NA; CDR3 DNA: TGTGCCAGCAGCTTTAGACAGGGCCTCTCTGAGCAGTTCTTC; CDR3 protein: CASSFRQGLSEQFF
J gene: TRBJ1-6; V gene: TRBV19; D gene: NA; clone size: NA; CDR3 DNA: TGTGCCAGTAGTATAGAAAGGAATTCACCCCTCCACTTT; CDR3 protein: CASSIERNSPLHF
J gene: TRBJ1-6; V gene: TRBV28; D gene: NA; clone size: NA; CDR3 DNA: TGTGCCAGCAGTTTCTACGAGGCAGGGAATAATTCACCCCTCCACTTT; CDR3 protein: CASSFYEAGNNSPLHF
J gene: TRBJ2-3; V gene: TRBV24-1; D gene: NA; clone size: NA; CDR3 DNA: TGTGCCACCAGTGATACGCCAGATACGCAGTATTTT; CDR3 protein: CATSDTPDTQYF
J gene: TRBJ1-1; V gene: TRBV18; D gene: NA; clone size: NA; CDR3 DNA: TGTGCCAGCTCACCGGGACGGGACACTGAAGCTTTCTTT; CDR3 protein: CASSPGRDTEAFF
J gene: TRBJ2-7; V gene: TRBV11-2; D gene: TRBD1; clone size: NA; CDR3 DNA: TGTGCCAGCAGCTTAGAGGCAGGGGGCTTGGGCGAGCAGTACTTC; CDR3 protein: CASSLEAGGLGEQYF
J gene: TRBJ1-1; V gene: TRBV6-2/TRBV6-3; D gene: NA; clone size: NA; CDR3 DNA: TGTGCCAGCAGTTATTCCCCCAGGCAGGGGTTGAACACTGAAGCTTTCTTT; CDR3 protein: CASSYSPRQGLNTEAFF
J gene: TRBJ2-7; V gene: TRBV12-3/TRBV12-4; D gene: NA; clone size: NA; CDR3 DNA: TGTGCCAGCAGTTTAGGGACGGATTACGAGCAGTACTTC; CDR3 protein: CASSLGTDYEQYF
J gene: TRBJ2-3; V gene: TRBV19; D gene: NA; clone size: NA; CDR3 DNA: TGTGCCAGTAGTCCCCAGGGTGGGGTTCGAACAGATACGCAGTATTTT; CDR3 protein: CASSPQGGVRTDTQYF
J gene: TRBJ1-6; V gene: TRBV6-5; D gene: TRBD1; clone size: NA; CDR3 DNA: TGTGCCAGCACTCAGGTCCGGGACAGGAGATCACCCCTCCACTTT; CDR3 protein: CASTQVRDRRSPLHF
J gene: TRBJ2-5; V gene: TRBV28; D gene: TRBD1; clone size: NA; CDR3 DNA: TGTGCCAGCAGTTCCCCTAGGGGGCGGCAAGAGACCCAGTACTTC; CDR3 protein: CASSSPRGRQETQYF
J gene: TRBJ2-3; V gene: TRBV9; D gene: NA; clone size: NA; CDR3 DNA: TGTGCCAGCAGCGTAGGGGGGCACTTTCCCCCAGATACGCAGTATTTT; CDR3 protein: CASSVGGHFPPDTQYF
J gene: TRBJ2-3; V gene: TRBV5-4; D gene: NA; clone size: NA; CDR3 DNA: TGTGCCAGCAGTTCCTTTAAGGAGCTCACAGATACGCAGTATTTT; CDR3 protein: CASSSFKELTDTQYF
J gene: TRBJ1-1; V gene: TRBV28; D gene: NA; clone size: NA; CDR3 DNA: TGTGCCAGCAGGCCTGACAGGAGTGAAGCTTTCTTT; CDR3 protein: CASRPDRSEAFF
J gene: TRBJ1-1; V gene: TRBV18; D gene: NA; clone size: NA; CDR3 DNA: TGTGCCAGCTCACCCGTTGGAGGGCCGAACACTGAAGCTTTCTTT; CDR3 protein: CASSPVGGPNTEAFF
J gene: TRBJ2-7; V gene: TRBV10-3; D gene: TRBD1; clone size: once; CDR3 DNA: TGTGCCATCAGTGGATCTTCCGGGACAGGGATTTCCTACGAGCAGTACTTC; CDR3 protein: CAISGSSGTGISYEQYF
J gene: TRBJ2-1; V gene: TRBV3-1/TRBV3-2; D gene: NA; clone size: NA; CDR3 DNA: TGTGCCAGCAGGCTGGACAGCTACAATGAGCAGTTCTTC; CDR3 protein: CASRLDSYNEQFF
J gene: TRBJ2-1; V gene: TRBV9; D gene: TRBD2; clone size: NA; CDR3 DNA: TGTGCCAGCAGCGGCTCGACTAGCGGGGACTTCAATGAGCAGTTCTTC; CDR3 protein: CASSGSTSGDFNEQFF
J gene: TRBJ1-4; V gene: TRBV11-3; D gene: TRBD1; clone size: few; CDR3 DNA: TGTGCCAGCAGCCAGGGACAGGAAGCTAATGAAAAACTGTTTTTT; CDR3 protein: CASSQGQEANEKLFF
J gene: TRBJ2-3; V gene: TRBV7-2; D gene: TRBD1; clone size: NA; CDR3 DNA: TGTGCCAGCAGCTCAGGGACAGGAGGCACAGATACGCAGTATTTT; CDR3 protein: CASSSGTGGTDTQYF
J gene: TRBJ1-3; V gene: TRBV7-2; D gene: NA; clone size: NA; CDR3 DNA: TGTGCCAGCAGCTTAGTGCCCGGGATGAGCTCTGGAAACACCATATATTTT; CDR3 protein: CASSLVPGMSSGNTIYF
J gene: TRBJ1-6; V gene: TRBV5-4; D gene: NA; clone size: once; CDR3 DNA: TGTGCCAGCAGCGCGGCAAATTCACCCCTCCACTTT; CDR3 protein: CASSAANSPLHF
J gene: TRBJ2-6; V gene: TRBV5-1; D gene: NA; clone size: once; CDR3 DNA: TGCGCCAGCAGCTCAGCAGGGGCTGGGGCCAACGTCCTGACTTTC; CDR3 protein: CASSSAGAGANVLTF
J gene: TRBJ2-1; V gene: TRBV14; D gene: TRBD2; clone size: NA; CDR3 DNA: TGTGCCAGCAGCCAAACCCCTGGACTAGCGGACTACAATGAGCAGTTCTTC; CDR3 protein: CASSQTPGLADYNEQFF
J gene: TRBJ2-3; V gene: TRBV27; D gene: NA; clone size: NA; CDR3 DNA: TGTGCCAGCGCAAGGACAGAAGCCAGCACAGATACGCAGTATTTT; CDR3 protein: CASARTEASTDTQYF
J gene: TRBJ2-5; V gene: TRBV27; D gene: NA; clone size: NA; CDR3 DNA: TGTGCCAGCAGTCCCTTAAGGGCAGGGGAGGAGACCCAGTACTTC; CDR3 protein: CASSPLRAGEETQYF
J gene: TRBJ1-1; V gene: TRBV3-1/TRBV3-2; D gene: TRBD1; clone size: NA; CDR3 DNA: TGTGCCAGCAGCCAAGGGTTGGCAGGGGGCGTAGCTTTCTTT; CDR3 protein: CASSQGLAGGVAFF
J gene: TRBJ2-7; V gene: TRBV2; D gene: NA; clone size: NA; CDR3 DNA: TGTGCCAGCAGTGTGAGCTCCTACGAGCAGTACTTC; CDR3 protein: CASSVSSYEQYF
J gene: TRBJ1-4; V gene: TRBV2; D gene: NA; clone size: NA; CDR3 DNA: TGTGCCAGCATGGAGGGGCAGGCTAATGAAAAACTGTTTTTT; CDR3 protein: CASMEGQANEKLFF
J gene: TRBJ1-1; V gene: TRBV7-6; D gene: NA; clone size: NA; CDR3 DNA: TGTGCCAGCAGCTCCCGGCTAACTGAAGCTTTCTTT; CDR3 protein: CASSSRLTEAFF
J gene: TRBJ1-4; V gene: TRBV7-9; D gene: NA; clone size: NA; CDR3 DNA: TGTGCCAGCAGCACTACCCCCGGCGGATCCTATGAAAAACTGTTTTTT; CDR3 protein: CASSTTPGGSYEKLFF
J gene: TRBJ1-6; V gene: TRBV6-1; D gene: TRBD1; clone size: NA; CDR3 DNA: TGTGCCAGCAGTGACCCCGGACAGGTTTCATATAATTCACCCCTCCACTTT; CDR3 protein: CASSDPGQVSYNSPLHF
J gene: TRBJ2-7; V gene: TRBV5-1; D gene: NA; clone size: NA; CDR3 DNA: TGCGCCAGCAGCTTTGTGGCAGGGGGGAGCTACGAGCAGTACTTC; CDR3 protein: CASSFVAGGSYEQYF
J gene: TRBJ2-3; V gene: TRBV27; D gene: NA; clone size: NA; CDR3 DNA: TGTGCCAGCAGTTTCTCCGCAGCGGATACGCAGTATTTT; CDR3 protein: CASSFSAADTQYF
J gene: TRBJ1-2; V gene: TRBV7-8; D gene: TRBD1; clone size: NA; CDR3 DNA: TGTGCCAGCAGCCAGGACAGGTTCAGCGGCTACACCTTC; CDR3 protein: CASSQDRFSGYTF
J gene: TRBJ2-5; V gene: TRBV5-1; D gene: NA; clone size: NA; CDR3 DNA: TGCGCCAGCAGCTTGAGTGCGGGGGCCACCCGGGTTGCGACCCAGTACTTC; CDR3 protein: CASSLSAGATRVATQYF
J gene: TRBJ2-5; V gene: TRBV5-1; D gene: NA; clone size: NA; CDR3 DNA: TGCGCCAGCAGCTCGGCGGGGCGGGGGCAGCAAGAGACCCAGTACTTC; CDR3 protein: CASSSAGRGQQETQYF